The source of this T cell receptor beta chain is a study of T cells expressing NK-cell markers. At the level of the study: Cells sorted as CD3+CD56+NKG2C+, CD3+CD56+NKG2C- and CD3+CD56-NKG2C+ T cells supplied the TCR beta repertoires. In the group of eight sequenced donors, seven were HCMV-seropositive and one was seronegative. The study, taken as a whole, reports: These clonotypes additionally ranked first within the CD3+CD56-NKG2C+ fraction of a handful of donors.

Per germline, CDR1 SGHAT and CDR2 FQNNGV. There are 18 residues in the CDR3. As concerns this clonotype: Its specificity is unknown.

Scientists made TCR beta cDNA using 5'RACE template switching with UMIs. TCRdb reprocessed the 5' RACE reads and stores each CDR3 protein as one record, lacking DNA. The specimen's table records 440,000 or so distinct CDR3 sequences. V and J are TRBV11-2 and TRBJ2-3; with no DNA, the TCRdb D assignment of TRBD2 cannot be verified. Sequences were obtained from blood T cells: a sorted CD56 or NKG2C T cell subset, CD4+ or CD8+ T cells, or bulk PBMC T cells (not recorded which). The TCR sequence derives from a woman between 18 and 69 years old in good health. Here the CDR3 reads CASSEKTSGGAPRSTQYF.